Presented here are 20 T cell receptor beta chains from one specimen sequenced in a study of blood T cell repertoires in COVID-19. Repertoires were generated with immunoSEQ multiplex PCR, while TCRdb's copy carries only in-frame clones and drops some. The sample has 150,000 to 200,000 clones, more than 75% seen once; the top ten hold around 8%. Input material: peripheral blood. The receptors were sampled from an older woman with acute or convalescent COVID-19.

This clone appeared a few times. Here the CDR3 DNA reads TGTGCCAGCTCACCGGGACAGTCTTCCTACGAGCAGTACTTC. It is translated as CASSPGQSSYEQYF. The rearrangement links TRBV18 to TRBJ2-7; 7 bases map to TRBD1. Trimming cost V 3 bases and J 1 base; bases outside gene matches: 3. Germline loops: CDR1 KGHSH, CDR2 LQKENI. The CDR3 has 14 residues.

The V gene is TRBV15, the J gene TRBJ2-5; possibly TRBD2 for D (6 bases). Trimming removed 5 bases from V and 4 bases from J, with 14 bases in between. Per the germline V gene, CDR1 is LNHNV and CDR2 is YYDKDF (reference sequence). CDR3 length: 14 amino acids. The CDR3 sequence: CATSSRGGRETQYF. The CDR3 DNA is TGTGCCACCAGCTCCCGAGGAGGGAGAGAGACCCAGTACTTC.

This sequence joins TRBV4-3 and TRBJ2-1; D is undetermined. The V gene's germline CDR1 is LGHNA and CDR2 YSLEER. CDR3 length: 11 amino acids. Written as DNA, the CDR3 is TGCGCAAAGTCGACGAGGAATGAGCAGTTCTTC. The encoded protein is CAKSTRNEQFF.

This sequence joins TRBV6-4 and TRBJ2-2; possibly TRBD1 for D (6 bases). With 5 bases removed from V and 2 bases from J, the gap between germline ends came to 9 bases. From germline, CDR1 is MRHNA and CDR2 SNTAGT. This CDR3 region has 14 residues. The CDR3 nucleotides are TGTGCCAGCAGTCCGGGACAAAACACCGGGGAGCTGTTTTTT. It is translated as CASSPGQNTGELFF.

CDR3 amino acids: CASDQGEGNSPLHF. CDR3 in DNA: TGTGCCAGCGACCAGGGGGAAGGCAATTCACCCCTCCACTTT. The rearrangement joins TRBV18 to TRBJ1-6; 7 positions match TRBD1. This CDR3 region has 14 residues. CDR1 KGHSH and CDR2 LQKENI come from the germline V gene. V lost 8 bases, J lost 7 bases, and 8 bases stayed unmatched.

The CDR3 nucleotides are TGTGCCTGGAGTGTTTCAGGGCTGCCGTTCTTC. It encodes CAWSVSGLPFF. The V and J genes are TRBV30 and TRBJ2-1, with TRBD1 as a possible D gene (5 bases). The V end was cut by 0 bases, the J end by 15 bases, with 12 bases between. Germline V gives CDR1 GTSNPN, CDR2 SVGIG (reference sequence). This CDR3 is built from 11 residues.

The chain has TRBV10-2 and TRBJ2-5; 7 bases line up with TRBD1. The junction had 13 bases not matched to a gene; V was cut back by 7 bases and J by 5 bases. Germline lookup yields CDR1 WSHSY and CDR2 SAAADI. The CDR3 runs 15 residues. Here the CDR3 DNA reads TGCGCCAGCAATAGGGGGACAGCGACCCACGAGACCCAGTACTTC. Its protein is CASNRGTATHETQYF.

The chain uses TRBV7-3 and TRBJ1-1; possibly TRBD1 for D (6 bases). The CDR3 contains 15 residues. V gave up 2 bases and J gave up 0 bases, with 10 bases separating them. Per the germline V gene, CDR1 is SGHTA and CDR2 is FQGTGA. The CDR3 loop reads CASSLAGTLNTEAFF. The CDR3 DNA sequence: TGTGCCAGCAGCTTAGCCGGGACATTGAACACTGAAGCTTTCTTT. The whole variable domain, remainder taken from reference TRBV7-3 and TRBJ1-1, is GAGVSQTPSNKVTEKGKYVELRCDPISGHTALYWYRQSLGQGPEFLIYFQGTGAADDSGLPNDRFFAVRPEGSVSTLKIQRTERGDSAVYLCASSLAGTLNTEAFFGQGTRLTVV.

The chain joins TRBV2 to TRBJ2-1; TRBD2 is a possible D gene (5 bases). CDR1 and CDR2 (germline): SNHLY, FYNNEI. V shed 5 bases and J shed 7 bases, with 6 bases lying between them. The CDR3 runs 11 residues. The CDR3 DNA is TGTGCCAGCAGTACTAGAAATGAGCAGTTCTTC. Protein: CASSTRNEQFF.

The CDR3 loop is CASRAGIAGEVEQFF. The CDR3 nucleotides read TGTGCCAGTCGGGCTGGTATAGCGGGAGAGGTTGAGCAGTTCTTC. The J gene is TRBJ2-1, the V gene TRBV30; 9 bases are a match to TRBD2. The CDR3 extends over 15 amino acids. V shed 8 bases and J 9 bases; nucleotides not matched to a gene: 17. Germline V gene data show CDR1 as GTSNPN and CDR2 as SVGIG (reference sequence).

This clone was seen only a few times. This chain connects TRBV10-1 to TRBJ2-7; 7 positions agree with TRBD1. Per the germline V gene, CDR1 is WNHNN and CDR2 is SYGVQD (reference sequence). CDR3 length: 14 amino acids. V was pared by 4 bases and J by 0 bases, with 3 bases of the junction left unmatched. Here the CDR3 DNA reads TGCGCCAGCAGTGCACAGGGGACCTCCTACGAGCAGTACTTC. Its translation is CASSAQGTSYEQYF.

The V and J genes are TRBV6-2 or TRBV6-3 and TRBJ2-5, with 10 bases fitting TRBD2. This CDR3 has 16 residues. Germline V gene lookup returns CDR1 MNHEY and CDR2 SVGEGT. V lost 5 bases to trimming and J lost 4 bases; unmatched junction nucleotides: 10. The CDR3 nucleotides are TGTGCCAGCAGTCCCCTAGCGGGGGCCTCTAGAGAGACCCAGTACTTC. Residues: CASSPLAGASRETQYF.

The CDR3: CASSLDGTDNSPLHF. The CDR3 DNA sequence: TGTGCCAGCAGCTTGGATGGGACAGATAATTCACCCCTCCACTTT. This chain links TRBV5-6 with TRBJ1-6; 7 bases are shared with TRBD1. This CDR3 spans 15 amino acids. V trimming: 0 bases; J trimming: 5 bases; junction bases outside the gene matches: 2. Germline V gene sequence: CDR1 SGHDT, CDR2 YYEEEE.

The V call is TRBV4-3, the J call TRBJ1-4; TRBD1 might be the D (6 bases). Germline loops: CDR1 LGHNA, CDR2 YSLEER. The ends were cut back, 6 bases at V and 8 bases at J, with 13 bases in the middle. The CDR3 consists of 13 residues. DNA for the CDR3: TGCGCCAGCAGACAGGGATTACGGGAAAAACTGTTTTTT. Amino acid sequence: CASRQGLREKLFF.

The gene calls are TRBV7-9 and TRBJ1-1; TRBD1 matches 8 bases. Germline CDR1 and CDR2: SEHNR and FQNEAQ (reference sequence). There are 14 residues in the CDR3. Unmatched junction bases numbered 5, after V lost 4 bases and J lost 4 bases. CDR3 loop: CASSYGQGGTEAFF. The CDR3 DNA sequence: TGTGCCAGCAGCTACGGACAGGGAGGCACTGAAGCTTTCTTT.

The rearrangement joins TRBV19 to TRBJ1-6; D call uncertain. V shed 6 bases and J shed 0 bases, with 12 bases lying between them. The length of the CDR3 is 16 residues. Germline V gives CDR1 LNHDA, CDR2 SQIVND (reference sequence). The DNA for the CDR3 is TGTGCCAGTAGGAGCTCGTCCGGCTCCTATAATTCACCCCTCCACTTT. It codes for CASRSSSGSYNSPLHF. The full variable domain, rest sourced from reference TRBV19 and TRBJ1-6, is DGGITQSPKYLFRKEGQNVTLSCEQNLNHDAMYWYRQDPGQGLRLIYYSQIVNDFQKGDIAEGYSVSREKKESFPLTVTSAQKNPTAFYLCASRSSSGSYNSPLHFGNGTRLTVT.

As for this clone: The junction differs from germline at one of its ends, possibly a read error. Different DNA sequences within this sample yield the same CDR3. The rearrangement uses TRBV6-2 or TRBV6-3 and TRBJ2-2; 12 nucleotides align to TRBD1. Germline V CDR1 and CDR2: MNHEY, SVGEGT. The CDR3 has 16 amino acids. This CDR3 reads CASSYPGTGGPGELFF. The CDR3 DNA reads as TGCGCCAGCAGTTACCCCGGGACAGGGGGCCCCGGGGAGCTGTTTTTT.

This rearrangement joins TRBV4-3 to TRBJ1-6; D gene ambiguous. With 1 base removed from V and 7 bases from J, the gap between germline ends came to 14 bases. Germline V gene lookup returns CDR1 LGHNA and CDR2 YSLEER. The CDR3 runs to 16 residues. CDR3 protein: CASSQVFGDLNSPLHF. The DNA for the CDR3 is TGCGCCAGCAGCCAAGTTTTCGGGGATTTGAATTCACCCCTCCACTTT.

The chain links TRBV19 to TRBJ2-2; D perhaps matches TRBD1 (6 bases). The CDR3 has 13 amino acids. CDR1 and CDR2 from the germline V gene are LNHDA and SQIVND (reference sequence). V was pared by 6 bases and J by 5 bases, with 10 bases between. CDR3 protein: CASSTTGTGELFF. The CDR3 coding sequence is TGTGCCAGTAGCACAACAGGGACCGGGGAGCTGTTTTTT.

The chain recombines TRBV5-4 with TRBJ2-7; 8 nucleotides align to TRBD2. The V segment lost 3 bases and the J segment 6 bases; nucleotides outside the gene matches: 8. Germline V lookup: CDR1 SGHNT, CDR2 YYREEE (reference sequence). This CDR3 comprises 14 residues. This chain's CDR3 is CASSSSGSIREQYF. In nucleotides, the CDR3 is TGTGCCAGCAGCTCCAGCGGGAGTATCCGCGAGCAGTACTTC.